The next 15 T cell receptor beta chains were all read from a single sample in a study of blood T cell repertoires in COVID-19. Profiling relied on immunoSEQ multiplex PCR, and the TCRdb table lists in-frame clones only, not all of them. The repertoire includes about 63,000 clones, roughly nine tenths of them detected once, and 15% to 20% sits in the top ten. The material sequenced was peripheral blood. The receptors originated from a woman of 80 years or more with acute or convalescent COVID-19.

As DNA, the CDR3 is TGTGCCAGTCGACAGGGGGCATTAAGGTGGAACACTGAAGCTTTCTTT. This sequence encodes CASRQGALRWNTEAFF. The rearrangement joins TRBV19 to TRBJ1-1; 10 bases are shared with TRBD1. The germline gives CDR1 LNHDA, CDR2 SQIVND (reference sequence). V shed 8 bases, J shed 1 base, and the junction held 10 bases outside the gene matches. CDR3 size: 16 residues.

The rearrangement uses TRBV4-3 and TRBJ2-4; 10 bases match TRBD2. CDR3 length: 16 residues. V dropped 3 bases and J dropped 7; count of bases not matched to a gene: 9. Germline assignment: CDR1 LGHNA and CDR2 YSLEER. As DNA, the CDR3 is TGCGCCAGCAGCCATAGCCACCTTAGCGGGAGGAACATTCAGTACTTC. Its protein product is CASSHSHLSGRNIQYF.

This chain joins TRBV6-1 and TRBJ2-3; perhaps TRBD1 as D (6 bases). The ends were cut back, 0 bases at V and 3 bases at J, with 10 bases in the middle. Germline V CDR1 and CDR2: MNHNS, SASEGT. This CDR3 spans 15 amino acids. The CDR3 region is CASSEAYRETDTQYF. As DNA, the CDR3 is TGTGCCAGCAGTGAAGCGTACAGGGAGACAGATACGCAGTATTTT.

V is TRBV3-1 (or the pseudogene TRBV3-2) and J is TRBJ1-1; D remains unclear. Germline CDR1 is LGHDT and CDR2 is YNNKEL (reference sequence). V was clipped by 0 bases and J by 1 base, with 15 bases between them. This CDR3 comprises 17 residues. The CDR3 loop is CASSQDTPYRTNTEAFF. The DNA for the CDR3 is TGTGCCAGCAGCCAAGATACCCCCTATAGAACGAACACTGAAGCTTTCTTT.

This chain connects TRBV5-1 to TRBJ1-4; 7 nucleotides align to TRBD1. The CDR3 is made up of 15 amino acids. Trimming removed 2 bases from V and 4 bases from J; junction bases left unmatched: 5. CDR1 SGHRS and CDR2 YFSETQ come from the germline V gene. Here the CDR3 reads CASSLSGTDNEKLFF. The CDR3 nucleotides read TGCGCCAGCAGCTTATCCGGGACAGATAATGAAAAACTGTTTTTT.

This chain connects TRBV9 to TRBJ1-1, with D possibly matching TRBD1 (5 bases). V dropped 2 bases and J dropped 4 bases, with 9 bases sitting between them. The germline gives CDR1 SGDLS, CDR2 YYNGEE. CDR3 length: 13 residues. The CDR3 DNA reads as TGTGCCAGCAGCGTCGGGACTTCCACTGAAGCTTTCTTT. As protein: CASSVGTSTEAFF.

The chain combines TRBV21-1 with TRBJ1-6. TRBV21-1 is labeled a pseudogene. CDR3 size: 13 residues. The CDR3 protein is CASSKEGGSPLHF. CDR3 DNA sequence: TGTGCCAGCAGCAAAGAGGGAGGTTCACCCCTCCACTTT.

This clone was seen more than once but under ten times. This rearrangement joins TRBV6-5 to TRBJ2-5; 7 bases line up with TRBD1. This CDR3 has 13 residues. J was trimmed by 3 bases and V by 6 bases; bases with no gene match: 4. Germline V gene data show CDR1 as MNHEY and CDR2 as SVGAGI. The CDR3 DNA reads TGTGCCAGCAGGACGGACAGGAAAGAGACCCAGTACTTC. It specifies CASRTDRKETQYF.

The V and J genes are TRBV7-8 and TRBJ1-4; possible D gene TRBD1, 6 bases. Trimming pared 5 bases from V and 8 bases from J, leaving 15 bases between. CDR3 length: 14 amino acids. Germline CDR1 reads SGHVS; CDR2 reads FQNEAQ. The CDR3 DNA follows: TGTGCCAGCAGCACCCGGGCCCAGGGGGAAAAACTGTTTTTT. It codes for CASSTRAQGEKLFF.

This clone was picked up one time. V usage is TRBV7-8 and J usage is TRBJ2-2, with TRBD2 matching over 10 bases. J gave up 6 bases and V 5 bases, and 9 bases lay outside the gene matches. Germline CDR1 reads SGHVS; CDR2 reads FQNEAQ. The CDR3 is 16 amino acids. The CDR3 nucleotides read TGTGCCAGCAGCCGAGACCAGCGGGGGGGCCCCGGGGAGCTGTTTTTT. As protein: CASSRDQRGGPGELFF.

The V gene is TRBV11-1, the J gene TRBJ1-1; 7 bases are a match to TRBD1. The length of the CDR3 is 15 residues. V was pared by 3 bases and J by 4 bases, with 8 bases of the junction left unmatched. Germline values: CDR1 SGHAT, CDR2 FQDESV (reference sequence). The CDR3 is CASSLKQGQGTEAFF. CDR3 sequence (DNA): TGTGCCAGCAGCTTGAAACAGGGGCAGGGCACTGAAGCTTTCTTT.

This sequence joins TRBV5-6 and TRBJ2-3; 10 nucleotides match TRBD1. Per germline, CDR1 SGHDT and CDR2 YYEEEE. The CDR3 is made up of 15 amino acids. V shed 3 bases and J 7 bases; nucleotides not matched to a gene: 8. CDR3 amino acids: CASSSGTGVVNTQYF. The CDR3 nucleotides are TGTGCCAGCAGCTCCGGGACAGGGGTAGTGAATACGCAGTATTTT.

The chain couples TRBV7-2 to TRBJ1-3; 9 nucleotides match TRBD1. The CDR3 contains 17 residues. The V gene's germline CDR1 is SGHTA and CDR2 FQGNSA. V lost 2 bases, J lost 4 bases, and 9 bases stayed unmatched. The DNA of the CDR3 is TGTGCCAGCAGCTTATTCGGGACAGGGTCGGGGGGAAACACCATATATTTT. It codes for CASSLFGTGSGGNTIYF.

This rearrangement joins TRBV3-1 (or the pseudogene TRBV3-2) to TRBJ1-1; no clear D gene. Trimming shortened V by 2 bases and J by 4 bases, and 14 bases separated the two germline ends. The CDR3 totals 15 residues. Germline V lookup: CDR1 LGHDT, CDR2 YNNKEL (reference sequence). In nucleotides, the CDR3 is TGTGCCAGCAGCCAACGCCCGGGGAGGGTCACTGAAGCTTTCTTT. This translates into CASSQRPGRVTEAFF.

This clone was found a few times. This chain links TRBV11-2 with TRBJ1-2; 8 bases align to TRBD1. Trimming took 5 bases from V and 8 from J; bases not matched to a gene: 7. The CDR3 length is 13 residues. Germline assignment: CDR1 SGHAT and CDR2 FQNNGV. CDR3 in amino acids: CASSRGQALGYTF. CDR3 nucleotides: TGTGCCAGCAGCCGGGGACAGGCCTTGGGCTACACCTTC.